These 24 T cell receptor beta chains came from one sample sequenced in a study of human thymus T cells (dated by TCRdb to 2020 to 2022). Library preparation used the immunoSEQ multiplex PCR assay. This is the immuneACCESS table as TCRdb keeps it, with only in-frame sequences that have V and J called. A part of the clones is gone; compared with another copy, unresolved V genes explain less than half, and the rest is unexplained. Across this sample there are some 130,000 clones, with just under 95% seen only once. The ten largest clones add up to 0.02% to 0.03% of the sample. Thymus tissue was collected as surgical resects that were removed during corrective cardiac surgery. The sample taken for sequencing was thymus tissue. These receptors all stem from a boy under two years old with a congenital heart defect but otherwise immunologically healthy.

V is TRBV7-2 and J is TRBJ2-7; TRBD2 aligns across 9 bases. The CDR3 is 16 amino acids. V shed 5 bases and J 3 bases; nucleotides not matched to a gene: 11. The germline V gene encodes CDR1 SGHTA and CDR2 FQGNSA. CDR3 in DNA: TGTGCCAGCAGCCCATCACCTTCTAGCGGGAACTACGAGCAGTACTTC. It codes for CASSPSPSSGNYEQYF.

In nucleotides, the CDR3 is TGTGCCAGCACCGCAGACTATACATACACCGGGGAGCTGTTTTTT. This gives the protein CASTADYTYTGELFF. The rearrangement uses TRBV9 and TRBJ2-2; a possible D gene is TRBD2 (5 bases). In germline, CDR1 is SGDLS, CDR2 YYNGEE. Trimming pared 6 bases from V and 3 bases from J, leaving 15 bases between. The length of the CDR3 is 15 residues.

The gene calls are TRBV6-1 and TRBJ2-3; TRBD2 matches 12 bases. V shed 2 bases and J 0 bases; nucleotides not matched to a gene: 6. In germline, CDR1 is MNHNS, CDR2 SASEGT. The CDR3 length is 18 residues. The CDR3 loop reads CASSEYPSGGESTDTQYF. DNA for the CDR3: TGTGCCAGCAGTGAATACCCTAGCGGGGGGGAAAGCACAGATACGCAGTATTTT.

V is TRBV4-3 and J is TRBJ2-3; tentatively, D is TRBD2 (5 bases). CDR3 length: 15 amino acids. Deletions cut 6 bases from V and 1 base from J, with 14 bases between. CDR1 and CDR2 (germline): LGHNA, YSLEER. CDR3: CASRPSLARTDTQYF. The CDR3 DNA follows: TGCGCCAGCAGGCCGTCTTTAGCGCGCACAGATACGCAGTATTTT.

The chain joins TRBV18 to TRBJ2-3; D assignment may be TRBD1 or TRBD2 (5 bases each). Germline loops: CDR1 KGHSH, CDR2 LQKENI. There are 16 residues in the CDR3. V gave up 2 bases and J gave up 0 bases, with 12 bases separating them. The CDR3 DNA reads TGTGCCAGCTCACCAGTTTGTGGGGGTAGCACAGATACGCAGTATTTT. Translation: CASSPVCGGSTDTQYF. Combining the CDR3 with reference TRBV18 and TRBJ2-3 gives the whole variable domain NAGVMQNPRHLVRRRGQEARLRCSPMKGHSHVYWYRQLPEEGLKFMVYLQKENIIDESGMPKERFSAEFPKEGPSILRIQQVVRGDSAAYFCASSPVCGGSTDTQYFGPGTRLTVL.

The CDR3 sequence is CASRRLLRQDSNQPQHF. The CDR3, as DNA: TGTGCCAGCAGACGACTACTACGACAGGACAGCAATCAGCCCCAGCATTTT. This sequence joins TRBV28 and TRBJ1-5, with TRBD1 as a possible D gene (6 bases). CDR3 size: 17 residues. Deletions cut 6 bases from V and 1 base from J, with 19 bases between. Germline V gene lookup returns CDR1 MDHEN and CDR2 SYDVKM.

The V call is TRBV6-5, the J call TRBJ1-3; D call uncertain. The V and J ends lost 6 bases and 2 bases respectively, with 8 bases between them. Per the germline V gene, CDR1 is MNHEY and CDR2 is SVGAGI. CDR3 size: 13 residues. The CDR3 loop is CASSPLPGNTIYF. CDR3 sequence (DNA): TGTGCCAGCAGCCCCTTACCTGGAAACACCATATATTTT.

The rearrangement joins TRBV25-1 to TRBJ2-7; weak D call: TRBD2 (5 bases). V gave up 5 bases and J gave up 1 base, with 9 bases separating them. The CDR3 extends over 13 amino acids. CDR1 and CDR2 (germline): MGHDK, SYGVNS. The CDR3 loop is CASSPSGSYEQYF. CDR3 sequence (DNA): TGTGCCAGCAGTCCCTCGGGGTCCTACGAGCAGTACTTC.

This chain uses TRBV28 with TRBJ1-2; D gene uncertain. V was clipped by 6 bases and J by 2 bases, with 10 bases between them. Germline CDR1 is MDHEN and CDR2 is SYDVKM. The CDR3 extends over 13 amino acids. Written as DNA, the CDR3 is TGTGCCAGCAGCCTGTATACAAACTATGGCTACACCTTC. As protein: CASSLYTNYGYTF.

V is TRBV11-1 and J is TRBJ2-5; 7 bases match TRBD2. The CDR3 covers 16 residues. Germline assignment: CDR1 SGHAT and CDR2 FQDESV (reference sequence). The V segment lost 1 base and the J segment 5 bases; nucleotides outside the gene matches: 10. The CDR3 region is CASSLGGGPWGETQYF. The CDR3 nucleotides read TGTGCCAGCAGCTTAGGGGGAGGGCCCTGGGGGGAGACCCAGTACTTC.

V usage is TRBV25-1 and J usage is TRBJ2-7; D is perhaps TRBD1 (6 bases). The CDR3 is 18 amino acids. CDR1 and CDR2 (germline): MGHDK, SYGVNS. V lost 4 bases to trimming and J lost 4 bases, with 26 bases between them. CDR3 DNA sequence: TGTGCCAGCAGTGGCCTGGGACACGAAACTACAGGGCTTTACGAGCAGTACTTC. Translation: CASSGLGHETTGLYEQYF.

The chain uses TRBV4-2 and TRBJ2-5, with 8 bases identical to TRBD2. The CDR3 covers 14 residues. Germline V gene data show CDR1 as LGHNA and CDR2 as YNFKEQ. Losses at the gene ends were 2 bases for V and 1 base for J; bases not matched to a gene: 0. The chain's CDR3 is CASSQTSGQETQYF. In DNA, the CDR3 is TGTGCCAGCAGCCAAACTAGCGGCCAAGAGACCCAGTACTTC.

The chain links TRBV5-1 to TRBJ1-1; D call uncertain. Trimming stripped 0 bases from V and 0 bases from J, with 6 bases between. The CDR3 spans 14 residues. Germline lookup yields CDR1 SGHRS and CDR2 YFSETQ. In DNA form, the CDR3 reads TGCGCCAGCAGCTTGGCTCGGGTGAACACTGAAGCTTTCTTT. Translated: CASSLARVNTEAFF.

This clone was seen just once. The junction and the germline gene differ at one end; a read error may be behind it. The chain couples TRBV6-5 to TRBJ2-6; D is possibly TRBD1 or TRBD2 (5 bases each). This CDR3 region has 13 residues. CDR1 and CDR2 from the germline V gene are MNHEY and SVGAGI. CDR3 in amino acids: CASSYRGDNVLTF. The DNA for the CDR3 is TGTGCCAGCAGTTACAGAGGGGACAACGTCCTGACTTTC.

The chain couples TRBV7-6 to TRBJ2-3, with TRBD2 matching over 8 bases. V shed 3 bases and J 1 base; nucleotides not matched to a gene: 0. Germline V gene sequence: CDR1 SGHVS, CDR2 FNYEAQ. This CDR3 has 14 amino acids. In DNA, the CDR3 is TGTGCCAGCAGCTTTAGCGGGGGCACAGATACGCAGTATTTT. It specifies CASSFSGGTDTQYF.

Here the CDR3 reads CSATSIGTQYF. In DNA form, the CDR3 reads TGCAGTGCCACCAGCATAGGCACGCAGTATTTT. V and J are TRBV20-1 and TRBJ2-3; D remains ambiguous. The germline V gene encodes CDR1 DFQATT and CDR2 SNEGSKA (reference sequence). The V gene lost 6 bases and the J gene lost 9 bases, with 13 bases spanning the gap. The CDR3 consists of 11 residues.

The V gene is TRBV12-5, the J gene TRBJ2-3; 8 bases line up with TRBD2. This CDR3 has 18 residues. In germline, CDR1 is LGHNT, CDR2 FRNRAP. The ends lost 5 bases at V and 5 bases at J; junction bases unmatched: 18. CDR3: CASGPRTSGIHRGDTQYF. CDR3 bases: TGTGCTAGTGGTCCTAGAACTAGCGGAATTCATAGGGGAGATACGCAGTATTTT.

The rearrangement joins TRBV5-8 to TRBJ1-1; 7 bases agree with TRBD1. The CDR3 has 16 amino acids. V lost 5 bases and J lost 2; bases outside the gene matches: 12. Germline CDR1 and CDR2: SGHTS and YDEGEE. CDR3 nucleotides: TGTGCCAGCAGACGCGACAGGGTGTGGGGAAACACTGAAGCTTTCTTT. This translates into CASRRDRVWGNTEAFF.

The chain has TRBV18 and TRBJ2-5, with a weak D call TRBD2 (5 bases). This CDR3 has 12 residues. Trimming pared 6 bases from V and 4 bases from J, leaving 9 bases between. Germline CDR1 reads KGHSH; CDR2 reads LQKENI. The CDR3 protein is CASSQGGETQYF. The CDR3 coding sequence is TGTGCCAGCTCCCAAGGAGGAGAGACCCAGTACTTC.

This chain connects TRBV4-1 to TRBJ1-2; D remains unclear. CDR1 is MGHRA, CDR2 YSYEKL, per germline. The CDR3 contains 14 residues. Trimming left V 0 bases short and J 6 bases short, with 11 bases between. The CDR3 is CASSQDHGGHGYTF. CDR3 nucleotide sequence: TGCGCCAGCAGCCAAGATCACGGAGGTCATGGCTACACCTTC.

The rearrangement joins TRBV6-1 to TRBJ2-7; no reliable D call. The CDR3 has 15 residues. Trimming pared 6 bases from V and 2 bases from J, leaving 17 bases between. Germline loops: CDR1 MNHNS, CDR2 SASEGT. In nucleotides, the CDR3 is TGTGCCAGCAGGCCGGTTGCGGCCCAAACCTACGAGCAGTACTTC. Translating gives CASRPVAAQTYEQYF.

CDR3 residues: CASSQAVEGSYEQYF. CDR3 in DNA: TGTGCCAGCAGCCAAGCCGTGGAAGGGTCCTACGAGCAGTACTTC. The rearrangement uses TRBV14 and TRBJ2-7; D unclear. The V and J ends lost 1 base and 1 base respectively, with 11 bases between them. Germline V lookup: CDR1 SGHDN, CDR2 FVKESK. CDR3 length: 15 residues. Based on the CDR3 plus reference TRBV14 and TRBJ2-7, the full variable domain is EAGVTQFPSHSVIEKGQTVTLRCDPISGHDNLYWYRRVMGKEIKFLLHFVKESKQDESGMPNNRFLAERTGGTYSTLKVQPAELEDSGVYFCASSQAVEGSYEQYFGPGTRLTVT.

The J gene is TRBJ2-1, the V gene TRBV9; 8 bases are shared with TRBD2. J was trimmed by 4 bases and V by 3 bases; bases with no gene match: 12. This CDR3 is 17 amino acids long. The germline CDR1 and CDR2 sequences are SGDLS and YYNGEE. The DNA for the CDR3 is TGTGCCAGCAGCGGTATTTCGGGGGGGCCGGAATACAATGAGCAGTTCTTC. Its protein is CASSGISGGPEYNEQFF.

The chain recombines TRBV7-9 with TRBJ2-5; no definite D call. The CDR3 runs 16 residues. Germline CDR1 SEHNR, CDR2 FQNEAQ (reference sequence). Trimming cost V 1 base and J 1 base, with 13 bases left between them. The CDR3 coding sequence is TGTGCCAGCAGCTTAGACCGTGGGGATCTCCAAGAGACCCAGTACTTC. Translated: CASSLDRGDLQETQYF.